Sequencing of this TCR beta chain was carried out in a study of T cell changes during pregnancy in multiple sclerosis. Using immunoSEQ multiplex PCR, the repertoire was profiled, and TCRdb retains in-frame clones only, with some absent. The table has 50,000 to 70,000 clones, more than 85% seen once. V lost 6 bases and J 1 base, leaving 7 bases between the germline ends. The CDR3 runs to 12 residues. CDR1 is SGHVS, CDR2 FNYEAQ, per germline. The sample was peripheral blood, taken in the first trimester of pregnancy. The TCR originated in a female donor with multiple sclerosis, enrolled in a pregnancy study. The chain recombines TRBV7-6 with TRBJ2-7, with D unclear. The CDR3 loop is CASRGSSYEQYF. Written as DNA, the CDR3 is TGTGCCAGCAGGGGCTCGTCCTACGAGCAGTACTTC.